This T cell receptor beta chain comes out of a study of blood T cell repertoires in COVID-19 (dated by TCRdb to the early 2020s). Study-wide context: Collaborator samples came from the United States, Italy and Spain and covered acute and convalescent phases of COVID-19. The prospective study material was composed of cDNA or gDNA derived from T cells, B-cell-depleted T cells, or PBMCs. The dataset comprised deeply sampled blood TCRbeta repertoires from subjects exposed to, actively infected with, or recovered from COVID-19. The repertoires were made available in a free public database intended to serve as a resource for research on the immune response to SARS-CoV-2. Samples were obtained from the ongoing ImmuneRACE study (first 160 participants) and from over 1,000 subjects provided by 6 global collaborators. The sample metadata nearly always contained a de-identified subject ID, COVID-19 status, age in years and sex. Where available, HLA class I and class II types were obtained from metadata supplied by the sample provider rather than from assay-based typing.

The germline ends are 13 bases apart after V is trimmed by 7 bases and J by 4 bases. Including cysteine and phenylalanine, the CDR3 has 13 amino acids. The read is trimmed to its CDR3 DNA, 39 bases read in frame from base 1. From a lookup of the germline V gene, CDR1 and CDR2 are SNHLY and FYNNEI. TCRbeta CDR3 regions were amplified from genomic DNA using the immunoSEQ Assay, a bias-controlled multiplex PCR. The paper's data handling went like this. The number of nucleated cells in each sample was estimated by amplification of reference gene primers within the assay. Sequence reads were collapsed and filtered to measure the absolute abundance of every unique TCRbeta CDR3 rearrangement. For each sample, productive Simpson clonality was calculated as the square root of Simpson's diversity index over productive rearrangements. This immuneACCESS table, as held by TCRdb, lists in-frame sequences with V and J called but not all clones. Of the missing ones, under half trace to an unresolved V gene in checked studies; the others have no known cause. V, J and clone size are those of that table, while D and trimming were read from the DNA. The sample data list approximately 250,000 clones, and over 70% of these were observed just once. The ten largest clones take up around 9.2% of the sample.

The collaborating institutions used their own protocols to collect whole blood in K2EDTA tubes. For TCRbeta analysis, collaborators shipped samples in one of three forms: frozen whole blood, isolated PBMCs, or DNA extracted from either of those sample types. Points the paper makes about the study in general: The quantity of clinical and demographic metadata differed by source and by participant and was supplied without curation.

A word on this clone: Its recognized antigen is unknown. Within one base of it there is no much larger clone, and no base qualities were kept.

The receptor was isolated from a human donor in a cohort sampled during active COVID-19. The sequenced material came from peripheral blood. The rearranged chain carries TRBV2 and TRBJ1-2; the D gene assignment is ambiguous. In nucleotide form, the sequence is TGTGCCAGCACTCGTGTCAGTTTCTATGGCTACACCTTC. The resulting protein is CASTRVSFYGYTF.